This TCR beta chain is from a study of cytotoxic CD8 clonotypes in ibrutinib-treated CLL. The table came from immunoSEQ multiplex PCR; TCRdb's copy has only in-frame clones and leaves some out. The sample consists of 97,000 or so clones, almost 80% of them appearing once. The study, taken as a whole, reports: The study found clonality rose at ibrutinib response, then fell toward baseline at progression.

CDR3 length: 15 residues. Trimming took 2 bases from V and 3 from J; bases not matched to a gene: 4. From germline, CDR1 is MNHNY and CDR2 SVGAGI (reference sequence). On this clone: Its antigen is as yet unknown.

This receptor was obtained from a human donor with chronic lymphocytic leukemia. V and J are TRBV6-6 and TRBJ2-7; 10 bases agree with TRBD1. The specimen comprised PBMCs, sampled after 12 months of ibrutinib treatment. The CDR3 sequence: CASSYRDRGRYEQYF. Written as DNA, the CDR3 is TGTGCCAGCAGTTACCGGGACAGGGGTCGCTACGAGCAGTACTTC.